The 14 T cell receptor beta chains reported below all come from one sample, sequenced in a study of T cells in Graves' hyperthyroidism and ophthalmopathy. RNA transcripts were the template for amplifying TCR beta CDR3 regions. The HTBI primer set served for first-round RT-PCR of the TCR CDR3. TCRdb analysed the multiplex PCR reads with MiXCR anew, one entry per CDR3 protein. The data contain around 600,000 distinct CDR3 sequences, approximately 14% of them singletons. Specimen: blood. The receptors here all came from a woman under 40 with Graves' hyperthyroidism.

Ten or more counts support this clonotype. The chain carries TRBV12-3 or TRBV12-4 and TRBJ2-7; 15 positions match TRBD2. This CDR3 is built from 15 residues. The J segment lost 6 bases and the V segment lost 6 bases, leaving 6 bases of the junction unmatched. CDR3 DNA: TGTGCCAGCAGACCGGGACTAGCGGGAGGAACCGAGCAGTACTTC. Translated: CASRPGLAGGTEQYF.

This clonotype showed up just a few times. This chain links TRBV29-1 with TRBJ2-3, with D uncertain. The CDR3 has 10 residues. The V and J ends lost 0 bases and 7 bases respectively, with 2 bases between them. Germline V gives CDR1 SQVTM, CDR2 ANQGSEA. The CDR3 spells CSVEEYTQYF. The CDR3, as DNA: TGCAGCGTTGAAGAATATACGCAGTATTTT.

This clonotype was seen many times. The J gene is TRBJ2-7, the V gene TRBV28; D call uncertain. V shed 2 bases and J shed 0 bases, with 11 bases lying between them. The germline V gene encodes CDR1 MDHEN and CDR2 SYDVKM. This CDR3 comprises 15 residues. CDR3 in DNA: TGTGCCAGCAGTTTAAGTGGCAGGTTCTCCTACGAGCAGTACTTC. Its protein is CASSLSGRFSYEQYF.

This clonotype was picked up many times. This chain links TRBV12-3 or TRBV12-4 with TRBJ1-4, with TRBD1 matching over 7 bases. The CDR3 sequence is 14 residues long. V was clipped by 2 bases and J by 12 bases; unmatched bases: 9. The CDR3 spells CASSLKQGLGELFF. For the CDR3, the DNA is TGTGCCAGCAGTTTAAAACAGGGGTTGGGGGAACTGTTTTTT.

This clonotype was observed a handful of times. The chain employs TRBV9 and TRBJ2-1; TRBD1 aligns across 9 bases. The CDR3 is made up of 15 amino acids. CDR1 is SGDLS and CDR2 is YYNGEE in the germline V gene. V was clipped by 3 bases and J by 2 bases; unmatched bases: 3. The CDR3 nucleotides read TGTGCCAGCAGCGCGGGACAGGGTACCTACAATGAGCAGTTCTTC. Residues: CASSAGQGTYNEQFF.

This clonotype was found many times. This chain uses TRBV27 with TRBJ2-1, with D possibly matching TRBD1 (6 bases). The germline V and J ends were trimmed by 7 bases and 4 bases, with 17 bases remaining between them. The length of the CDR3 is 15 residues. Germline values: CDR1 MNHEY, CDR2 SMNVEV (reference sequence). The CDR3 sequence is CASTDRDNLYNEQFF. The CDR3 region has the DNA TGTGCCAGCACGGACCGGGACAACTTATACAATGAGCAGTTCTTC.

The V call is TRBV6-1, the J call TRBJ2-3, with TRBD1 identical over 12 bases. The junction had 10 bases not matched to a gene; V was cut back by 1 base and J by 5 bases. The CDR3 runs to 18 residues. Germline lookup yields CDR1 MNHNS and CDR2 SASEGT. The DNA of the CDR3 is TGTGCCAGCAGTGAAGAGGCCGGGACAGGGGGCTTCTTAGATACGCAGTATTTT. Its protein is CASSEEAGTGGFLDTQYF.

In its sample, this clonotype was seen many times. The chain links TRBV18 to TRBJ2-7; D might be TRBD1 (6 bases). The CDR3 is 13 residues long. The V end lost 6 bases, the J end lost 3 bases, and 12 bases lay between the germline ends. From germline, CDR1 is KGHSH and CDR2 LQKENI. The DNA for the CDR3 is TGTGCCAGCTCCCAGTGGGACATCTACGAGCAGTACTTC. As protein: CASSQWDIYEQYF.

This clonotype was counted a few times. The rearrangement uses TRBV2 and TRBJ2-3; perhaps TRBD2 as D (5 bases). In germline, CDR1 is SNHLY, CDR2 FYNNEI. Between the trimmed V and J ends, which lost 3 bases and 0 bases, there was a span of 22 bases. The CDR3 covers 19 residues. The CDR3 is CASSDTFSRSGPSTDTQYF. The CDR3 bases are TGTGCCAGCAGTGACACGTTTTCCCGCAGCGGCCCTAGCACAGATACGCAGTATTTT.

This clonotype was observed a handful of times. This rearrangement joins TRBV4-1 to TRBJ2-7; TRBD1 might be the D (7 bases). The germline V and J ends were trimmed by 2 bases and 0 bases, with 11 bases remaining between them. This CDR3 has 15 residues. Germline lookup yields CDR1 MGHRA and CDR2 YSYEKL. CDR3: CASSQTGDSSYEQYF. The DNA for the CDR3 is TGCGCCAGCAGCCAAACGGGGGACAGCTCCTACGAGCAGTACTTC.

This clonotype was picked up many times. This chain connects TRBV7-8 to TRBJ2-5; D is ambiguous. V lost 5 bases and J lost 4, with 11 bases in between. The CDR3 totals 13 residues. CDR1 and CDR2 from the germline V gene are SGHVS and FQNEAQ. CDR3 loop: CASSLGQLETQYF. CDR3 in DNA: TGTGCCAGCAGCCTGGGTCAGTTAGAGACCCAGTACTTC.

This clonotype turned up a few times. In nucleotides, the CDR3 is TGTGCCACAAAAGACAGACTAGCGGGAGGTTTTCACGAGCAGTACTTC. Amino acid sequence: CATKDRLAGGFHEQYF. This chain connects TRBV5-6 to TRBJ2-7, with 13 bases that match TRBD2. Trimming cost V 9 bases and J 5 bases; bases outside gene matches: 14. The CDR3 sequence is 16 residues long. CDR1 is SGHDT and CDR2 is YYEEEE in the germline V gene.

The chain is built from TRBV16 and TRBJ1-5, with D perhaps matching TRBD1 (5 bases). V lost 0 bases to trimming and J lost 0 bases, with 18 bases between them. Germline loops: CDR1 KGHSY, CDR2 FQNENV. The CDR3 runs to 19 residues. The CDR3 loop is CASSQSLFLEGDSNQPQHF. In DNA, the CDR3 is TGTGCCAGCAGCCAATCGTTATTTCTCGAAGGGGATAGCAATCAGCCCCAGCATTTT.

The chain couples TRBV5-1 to TRBJ2-3, with TRBD2 as a possible D gene (5 bases). In germline, CDR1 is SGHRS, CDR2 YFSETQ. V was shortened by 0 bases and J by 4 bases, with 12 bases between the two germline ends. The CDR3 has 15 amino acids. The CDR3 loop is CASSLGGSVSDTQYF. CDR3 nucleotide sequence: TGCGCCAGCAGCTTGGGAGGGAGTGTCTCAGATACGCAGTATTTT.